One sample yielded the 8 T cell receptor beta chains listed below, sequenced in a study of CD8+ T cells in alopecia areata. It was cDNA, reverse transcribed from extracted RNA, that served as the sequencing template. The repertoire was sequenced with immunoSEQ multiplex PCR; TCRdb's copy has only in-frame clones and lacks some. The profile covers fewer than 150,000 clones, with around two fifths appearing a single time and 3% to 3.5% taken by the ten largest. Sequencing input: CD4+ T cells sorted from blood. All receptors derive from a human donor with alopecia areata.

This CDR3 reads CAWSRGLGGNQPQHF. CDR3 DNA: TGTGCCTGGAGCAGGGGGCTCGGGGGCAATCAGCCCCAGCATTTT. V gene TRBV30 combines with J gene TRBJ1-5, with TRBD1 identical over 8 bases. The CDR3 has 15 residues. Trimming at V came to 3 bases and at J to 2 bases, leaving 6 bases not matched to a gene. The V gene's germline CDR1 is GTSNPN and CDR2 SVGIG (reference sequence).

This clone appeared a few times. This chain links TRBV5-6 with TRBJ2-4; TRBD1 matches 10 bases. V dropped 3 bases and J dropped 8; count of bases not matched to a gene: 5. The germline CDR1 and CDR2 sequences are SGHDT and YYEEEE. The CDR3 extends over 14 amino acids. The CDR3 coding sequence is TGTGCCAGCAGCTGGGACAGGGGAAGGGACATTCAGTACTTC. This sequence encodes CASSWDRGRDIQYF.

This rearrangement joins TRBV7-2 to TRBJ1-2; D ambiguous. The V gene lost 1 base and the J gene lost 7 bases, with 7 bases spanning the gap. From germline, CDR1 is SGHTA and CDR2 FQGNSA. This CDR3 has 12 residues. CDR3 bases: TGTGCCAGCAGCTTAGTGGGAAGTGGCTACACCTTC. Encoded protein: CASSLVGSGYTF.

In this sample, this clone turned up a few times. The chain has TRBV28 and TRBJ2-2, with D possibly being TRBD2 (7 bases). The CDR3 is 15 residues long. The germline V gene has CDR1 MDHEN and CDR2 SYDVKM. The ends were cut back, 7 bases at V and 1 base at J, with 13 bases in the middle. The CDR3: CASIPGGQNTGELFF. The CDR3 DNA reads TGTGCCAGCATTCCGGGGGGACAGAACACCGGGGAGCTGTTTTTT.

The J gene is TRBJ2-2, the V gene TRBV2; TRBD2 matches 10 bases. Germline values: CDR1 SNHLY, CDR2 FYNNEI. V lost 8 bases to trimming and J lost 3 bases; unmatched junction nucleotides: 9. CDR3 size: 16 residues. CDR3 residues: CASSASGRADTGELFF. Written as DNA, the CDR3 is TGTGCCAGCTCTGCCAGCGGGAGGGCTGACACCGGGGAGCTGTTTTTT.

V is TRBV7-9 and J is TRBJ2-3; D may be TRBD2 (5 bases). Trimming took off 2 bases at V and 4 bases at J, with 7 bases between the two ends. The length of the CDR3 is 13 residues. In germline, CDR1 is SEHNR, CDR2 FQNEAQ (reference sequence). Here the CDR3 reads CASSLWGADTQYF. DNA of the CDR3: TGTGCCAGCAGCTTATGGGGAGCAGATACGCAGTATTTT.

The rearrangement uses TRBV5-1 and TRBJ2-5; D perhaps matches TRBD1 (5 bases). The germline CDR1 and CDR2 sequences are SGHRS and YFSETQ. V was cut by 0 bases and J by 1 base, with 10 bases left in between. The CDR3 loop spans 15 amino acids. The CDR3, as DNA: TGCGCCAGCAGCTTGGCCATGACAGCCCAAGAGACCCAGTACTTC. It codes for CASSLAMTAQETQYF.

The chain couples TRBV4-2 to TRBJ1-2; TRBD1 aligns across 8 bases. Germline CDR1 reads LGHNA; CDR2 reads YNFKEQ. The CDR3 contains 13 residues. J gave up 7 bases and V 6 bases, and 7 bases lay outside the gene matches. Written as DNA, the CDR3 is TGTGCCAGCAGACCGGACAGGGATCGTGGCTACACCTTC. The encoded protein is CASRPDRDRGYTF.